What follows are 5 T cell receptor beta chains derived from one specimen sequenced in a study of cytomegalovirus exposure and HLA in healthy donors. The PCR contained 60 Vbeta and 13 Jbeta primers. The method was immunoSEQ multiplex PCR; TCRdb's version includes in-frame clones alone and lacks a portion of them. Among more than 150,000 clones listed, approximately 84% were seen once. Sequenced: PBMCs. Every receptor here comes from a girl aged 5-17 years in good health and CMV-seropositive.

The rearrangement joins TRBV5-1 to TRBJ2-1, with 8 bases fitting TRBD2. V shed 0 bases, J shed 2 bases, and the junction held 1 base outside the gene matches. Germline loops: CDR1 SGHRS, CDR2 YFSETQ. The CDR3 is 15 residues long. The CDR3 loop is CASSLGREAYNEQFF. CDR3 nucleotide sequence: TGCGCCAGCAGCTTGGGGCGGGAGGCCTACAATGAGCAGTTCTTC.

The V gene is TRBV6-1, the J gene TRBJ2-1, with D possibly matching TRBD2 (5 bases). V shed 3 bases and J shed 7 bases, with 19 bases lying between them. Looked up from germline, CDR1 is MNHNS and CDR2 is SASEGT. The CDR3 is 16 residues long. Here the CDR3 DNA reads TGTGCCAGCAGTGATAGGGCGCGGGCCCTAGGGAATGAGCAGTTCTTC. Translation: CASSDRARALGNEQFF.

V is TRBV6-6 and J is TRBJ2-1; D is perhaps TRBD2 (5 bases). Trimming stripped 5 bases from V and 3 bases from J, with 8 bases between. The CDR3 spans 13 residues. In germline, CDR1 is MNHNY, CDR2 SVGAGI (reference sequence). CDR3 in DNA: TGTGCCAGCAGTCCCGGGATCTACAATGAGCAGTTCTTC. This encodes CASSPGIYNEQFF.

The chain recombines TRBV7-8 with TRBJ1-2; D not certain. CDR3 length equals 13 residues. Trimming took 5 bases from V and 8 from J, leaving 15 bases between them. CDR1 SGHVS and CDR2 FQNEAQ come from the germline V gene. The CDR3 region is CASSTIAQAGYTF. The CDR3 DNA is TGTGCCAGCAGCACCATCGCCCAGGCGGGCTACACCTTC.

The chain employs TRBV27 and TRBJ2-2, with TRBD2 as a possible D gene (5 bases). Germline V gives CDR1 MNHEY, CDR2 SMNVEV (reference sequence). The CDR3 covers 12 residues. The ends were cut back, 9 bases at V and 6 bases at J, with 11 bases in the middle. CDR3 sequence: CASRLSAGELFF. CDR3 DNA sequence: TGTGCCAGTCGCCTTAGCGCCGGGGAGCTGTTTTTT.